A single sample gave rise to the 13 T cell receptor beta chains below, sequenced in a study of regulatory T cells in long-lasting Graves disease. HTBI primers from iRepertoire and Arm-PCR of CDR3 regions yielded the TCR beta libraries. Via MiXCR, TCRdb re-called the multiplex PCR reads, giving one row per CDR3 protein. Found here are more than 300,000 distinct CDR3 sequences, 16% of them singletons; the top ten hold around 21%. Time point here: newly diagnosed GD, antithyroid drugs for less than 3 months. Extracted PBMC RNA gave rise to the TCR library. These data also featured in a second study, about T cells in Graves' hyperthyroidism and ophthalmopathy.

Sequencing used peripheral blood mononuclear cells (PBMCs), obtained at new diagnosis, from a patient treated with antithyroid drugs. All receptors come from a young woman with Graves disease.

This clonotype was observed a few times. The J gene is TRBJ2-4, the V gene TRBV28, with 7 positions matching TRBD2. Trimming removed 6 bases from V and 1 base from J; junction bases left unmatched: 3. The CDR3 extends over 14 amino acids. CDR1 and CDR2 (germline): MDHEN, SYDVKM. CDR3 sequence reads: CASRVAGAKNIQYF. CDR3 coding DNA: TGTGCCAGCAGGGTAGCGGGTGCCAAAAACATTCAGTACTTC.

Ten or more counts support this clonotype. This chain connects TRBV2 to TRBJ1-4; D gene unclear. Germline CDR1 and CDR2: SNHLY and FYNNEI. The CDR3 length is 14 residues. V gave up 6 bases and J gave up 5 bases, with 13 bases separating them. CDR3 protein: CASSTGGGNEKLFF. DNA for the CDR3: TGTGCCAGCAGCACCGGAGGAGGGAATGAAAAACTGTTTTTT.

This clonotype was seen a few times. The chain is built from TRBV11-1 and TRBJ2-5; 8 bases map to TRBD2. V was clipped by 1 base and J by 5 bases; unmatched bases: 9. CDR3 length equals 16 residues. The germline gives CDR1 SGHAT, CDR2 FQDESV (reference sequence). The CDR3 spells CASSLVLGLAAETQYF. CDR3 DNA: TGTGCCAGCAGCTTAGTCCTCGGACTAGCTGCGGAGACCCAGTACTTC.

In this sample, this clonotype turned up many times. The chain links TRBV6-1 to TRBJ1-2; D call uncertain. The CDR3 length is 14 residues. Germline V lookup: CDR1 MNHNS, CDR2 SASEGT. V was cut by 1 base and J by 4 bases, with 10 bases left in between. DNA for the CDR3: TGTGCCAGCAGTGAAGTTGGAGGAGGCTATGGCTACACCTTC. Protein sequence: CASSEVGGGYGYTF.

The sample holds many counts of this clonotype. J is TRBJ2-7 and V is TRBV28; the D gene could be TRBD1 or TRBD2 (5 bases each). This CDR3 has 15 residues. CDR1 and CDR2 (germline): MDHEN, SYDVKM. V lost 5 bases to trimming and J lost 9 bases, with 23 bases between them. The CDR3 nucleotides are TGTGCCAGCAGTCTCTCCGTAGCAGGGTCGGGGATGCAGTACTTC. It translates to CASSLSVAGSGMQYF.

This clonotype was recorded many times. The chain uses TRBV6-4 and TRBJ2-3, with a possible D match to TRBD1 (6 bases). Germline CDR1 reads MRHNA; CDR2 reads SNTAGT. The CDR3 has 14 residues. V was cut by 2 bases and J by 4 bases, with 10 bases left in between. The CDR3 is CASSDTQGPDTQYF. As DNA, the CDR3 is TGTGCCAGCAGTGACACACAGGGACCAGATACGCAGTATTTT.

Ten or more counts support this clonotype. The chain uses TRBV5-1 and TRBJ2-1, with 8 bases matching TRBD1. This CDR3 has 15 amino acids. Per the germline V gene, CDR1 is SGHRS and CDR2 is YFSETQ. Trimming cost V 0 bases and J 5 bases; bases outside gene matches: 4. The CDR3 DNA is TGCGCCAGCAGCTTGGGAGACAGGGGCCACAATGAGCAGTTCTTC. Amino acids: CASSLGDRGHNEQFF.

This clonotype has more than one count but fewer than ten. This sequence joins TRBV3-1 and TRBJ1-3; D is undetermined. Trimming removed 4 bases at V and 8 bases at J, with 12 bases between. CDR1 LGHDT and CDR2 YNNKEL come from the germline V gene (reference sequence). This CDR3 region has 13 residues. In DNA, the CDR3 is TGTGCCAGCAGCCCCGAAGAGTGGGACACCATATATTTT. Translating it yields CASSPEEWDTIYF.

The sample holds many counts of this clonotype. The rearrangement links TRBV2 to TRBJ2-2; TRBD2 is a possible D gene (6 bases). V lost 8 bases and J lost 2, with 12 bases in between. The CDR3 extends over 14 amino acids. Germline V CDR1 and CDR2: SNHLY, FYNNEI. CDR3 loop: CASGLGGNTGELFF. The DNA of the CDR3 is TGTGCCAGCGGCCTCGGGGGTAACACCGGGGAGCTGTTTTTT. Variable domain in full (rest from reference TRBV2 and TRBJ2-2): EPEVTQTPSHQVTQMGQEVILRCVPISNHLYFYWYRQILGQKVEFLVSFYNNEISEKSEIFDDQFSVERPDGSNFTLKIRSTKLEDSAMYFCASGLGGNTGELFFGEGSRLTVL.

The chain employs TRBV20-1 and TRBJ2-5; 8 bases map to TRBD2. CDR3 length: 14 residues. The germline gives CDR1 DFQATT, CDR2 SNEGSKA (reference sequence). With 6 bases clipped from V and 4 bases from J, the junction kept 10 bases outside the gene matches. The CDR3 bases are TGCAGTGCGAGATGGAGCGGGGGAGGAGAGACCCAGTACTTC. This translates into CSARWSGGGETQYF.

CDR3 coding DNA: TGTGCCAGCAGTGAACACGGACGATCAACTAATGAAAAACTGTTTTTT. Residues: CASSEHGRSTNEKLFF. The chain joins TRBV2 to TRBJ1-4; no clear D gene. Germline-derived CDR1 and CDR2 are SNHLY and FYNNEI. The CDR3 loop spans 16 amino acids. V lost 2 bases and J 0 bases, leaving 10 bases between the germline ends.

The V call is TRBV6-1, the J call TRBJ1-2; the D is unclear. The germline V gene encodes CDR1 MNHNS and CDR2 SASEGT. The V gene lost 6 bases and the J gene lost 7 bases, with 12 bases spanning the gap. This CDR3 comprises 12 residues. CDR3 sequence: CASSPTSAGYTF. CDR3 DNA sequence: TGTGCCAGCAGCCCAACGAGTGCTGGCTACACCTTC.

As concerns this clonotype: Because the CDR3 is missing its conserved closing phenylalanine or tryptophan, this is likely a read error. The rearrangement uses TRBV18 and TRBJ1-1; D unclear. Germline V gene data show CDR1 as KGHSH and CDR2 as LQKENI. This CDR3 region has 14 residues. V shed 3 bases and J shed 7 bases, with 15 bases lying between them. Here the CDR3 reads CASSPSVTVVEAFL. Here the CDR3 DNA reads TGTGCCAGCTCACCCTCTGTAACGGTTGTTGAAGCTTTCTTG.